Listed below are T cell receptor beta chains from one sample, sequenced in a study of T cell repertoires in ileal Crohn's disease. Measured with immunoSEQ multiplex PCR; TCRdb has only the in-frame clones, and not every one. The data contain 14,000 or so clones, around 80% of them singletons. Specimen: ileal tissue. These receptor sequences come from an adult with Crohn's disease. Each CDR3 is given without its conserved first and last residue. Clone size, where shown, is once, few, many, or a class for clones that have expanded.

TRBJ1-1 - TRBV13 ASSFVDRWAF
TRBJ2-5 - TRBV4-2 ASSPVPSGSLQETQY
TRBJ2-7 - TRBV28 ASSLYRDYEQY
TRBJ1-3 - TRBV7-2 ASSPGTVGNTIY
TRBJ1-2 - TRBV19 ASSIDLSSNGYT
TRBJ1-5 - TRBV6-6 ASRTGLGQPQH
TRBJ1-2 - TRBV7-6 ASSSYVGGRDGYT
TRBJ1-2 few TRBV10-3 ASERGGSVYGYT
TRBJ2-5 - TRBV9 ASSPALAGLKETQY
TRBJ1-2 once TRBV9 ASSVGGTDTYGYT
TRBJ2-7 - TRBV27 ASSLSSGGQSYEQY
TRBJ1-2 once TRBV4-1 ASSQDRGAGGYT
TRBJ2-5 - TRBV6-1 ASSESGGRGLRETQY
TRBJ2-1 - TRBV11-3 ASSLGPLQSNEQF
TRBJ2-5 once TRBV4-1 ASSQNGTTQETQY
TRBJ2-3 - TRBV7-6 ASSPGLAGEVSTDTQY
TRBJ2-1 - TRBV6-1 ASSFSGSGEQF
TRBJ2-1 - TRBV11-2 ASSRDRANNEQF
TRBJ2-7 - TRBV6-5 ASRGLYEQY
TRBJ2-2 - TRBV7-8 ASSLTDTYSGELF
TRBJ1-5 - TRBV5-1 TPGNQPQH
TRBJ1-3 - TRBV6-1 ASSAGTSFTRGNTIY
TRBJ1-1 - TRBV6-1 ASSEQGRNTEAF
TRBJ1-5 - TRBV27 ASSPTTGLSNQPQH
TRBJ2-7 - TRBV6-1 ASSYYEQY
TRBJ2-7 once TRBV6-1 ASSPRGEQY
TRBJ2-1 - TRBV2 ASSGGQGFYNEQF
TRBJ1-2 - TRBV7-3 ASSLGGQGLSGYT
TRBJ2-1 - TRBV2 ASRGGMSSYNEQF
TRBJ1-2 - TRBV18 ASSPEQAGTLDGYT
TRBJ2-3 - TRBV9 ASSVATSGGTTDTQY
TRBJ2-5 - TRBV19 ASSQILGGTQY
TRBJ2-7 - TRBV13 ASSPPGLAQYEQY
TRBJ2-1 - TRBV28 ASSFGWGRGGVDEQF
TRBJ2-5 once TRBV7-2 ASSFLDSGKETQY
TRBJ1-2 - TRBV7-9 ASSLGAGGNYGYT
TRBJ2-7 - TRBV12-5 ASGSSRFFRYEQY
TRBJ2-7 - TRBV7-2 ASSRGGSSYEQY
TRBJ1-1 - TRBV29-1 SVVIGQGGNTEAF
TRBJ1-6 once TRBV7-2 ASSLGSQGTGGRSPLH
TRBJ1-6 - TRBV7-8 ASSAQQGANSPLH
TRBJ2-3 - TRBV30 AWSVPGRDTQY
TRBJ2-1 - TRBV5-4 ASSSKTSGTYNEQF
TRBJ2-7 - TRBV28 ASSPPGTGSFEQY
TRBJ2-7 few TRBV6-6 ASRTTVSEQY
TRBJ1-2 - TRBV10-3 AISQLSGYT
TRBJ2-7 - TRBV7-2 ASSLDSAESYEQY
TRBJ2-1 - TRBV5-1 ASSLEAGRSEQF
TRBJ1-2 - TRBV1 TSSQGGRGPHLYGYT
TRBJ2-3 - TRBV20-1 SARGPDTQY
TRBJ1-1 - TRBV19 ASSNPQTGTGYTEAF
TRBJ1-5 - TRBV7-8 ASSLGPGQPQH
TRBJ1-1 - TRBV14 ASSHHSGTGGRTEAF
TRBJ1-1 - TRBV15 ATSGDSNTEAF
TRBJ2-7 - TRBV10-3 AISRARDSSGSSYEQY
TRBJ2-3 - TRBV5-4 ASSLGGGRATDTQY
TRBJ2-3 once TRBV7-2 ASSLVGLDTQY